Below, 14 T cell receptor beta chains from the same sample are listed, as sequenced in a study of CXCR3-negative and CXCR3-positive naive CD8 T cells. Overall study results and limits: CXCR3-positive naive cells carried more hydrophobic TRB CDR3s than CXCR3-negative naive cells did.

These receptors have no known antigen. TRB cDNA was prepared as libraries by UMI-labeled 5' RACE. TCRdb reprocessed the 5' RACE reads and reports one entry per CDR3 protein, with no DNA. The sample table sets out about 5,700 distinct CDR3 sequences. Sequenced sample: naive CXCR3+ CD8+ T cells from blood. The sample's subset: CD45RO-CCR7+CD27+CD95- naive CD8+ T cells expressing CXCR3 (TNR3+). Receptor source: a human donor in good health. Some clones in this sample may be carry-over from other donors' samples.

By frequency, this clonotype is medium-sized. The gene calls are TRBV7-2 and TRBJ2-1; lacking DNA, the TRBD2 call made by TCRdb goes unchecked. Germline V lookup: CDR1 SGHTA, CDR2 FQGNSA. The CDR3 sequence is 17 residues long. This chain's CDR3 is CASSFPYQREANNEQFF.

This clonotype ranks as medium-sized in terms of frequency. The rearrangement uses TRBV5-1 and TRBJ2-5; the D call from TCRdb, TRBD2, cannot be confirmed without DNA. The germline gives CDR1 SGHRS, CDR2 YFSETQ. The CDR3 is made up of 17 amino acids. Here the CDR3 reads CASSLGGAFELQETQYF. The entire variable domain, with the rest obtained from reference TRBV5-1 and TRBJ2-5, is as follows: KAGVTQTPRYLIKTRGQQVTLSCSPISGHRSVSWYQQTPGQGLQFLFEYFSETQRNKGNFPGRFSGRQFSNSRSEMNVSTLELGDSALYLCASSLGGAFELQETQYFGPGTRLLVL.

The J gene is TRBJ2-3, the V gene TRBV4-2; TCRdb names TRBD2, which stays unverified in the absence of DNA. The germline CDR1 and CDR2 sequences are LGHNA and YNFKEQ. The CDR3 runs to 18 residues. The CDR3 loop is CASSLPFEGSGSTDTQYF.

This clonotype is identified as medium-sized from frequency. The chain is built from TRBV14 and TRBJ1-2. The CDR3 totals 14 residues. Germline V gene lookup returns CDR1 SGHDN and CDR2 FVKESK. Here the CDR3 reads CASSHSLEIYGYTF.

The V gene is TRBV18, the J gene TRBJ2-1; TCRdb's D call of TRBD1 is untestable without DNA. The CDR3 consists of 16 residues. CDR1 KGHSH and CDR2 LQKENI come from the germline V gene. CDR3 in amino acids: CASSPIDGGLRLEQFF. The whole variable domain, filled in from reference TRBV18 and TRBJ2-1, reads NAGVMQNPRHLVRRRGQEARLRCSPMKGHSHVYWYRQLPEEGLKFMVYLQKENIIDESGMPKERFSAEFPKEGPSILRIQQVVRGDSAAYFCASSPIDGGLRLEQFFGPGTRLTVL.

This chain joins TRBV9 and TRBJ2-3; TCRdb proposes TRBD2, but this gene call is untestable without DNA. Germline assignment: CDR1 SGDLS and CDR2 YYNGEE. CDR3 size: 16 residues. CDR3 protein: CASSLGLAAVTDTQYF.

Frequency places this clonotype as medium-sized. The genes are TRBV29-1 and TRBJ2-2; TCRdb picks TRBD1, but there is no DNA to check that call. The germline V gene encodes CDR1 SQVTM and CDR2 ANQGSEA. The CDR3 has 11 amino acids. CDR3 residues: CSGAGAGELFF.

The rearrangement joins TRBV4-3 to TRBJ2-3; TCRdb reports TRBD2, a call that lacks DNA to check it against. The germline gives CDR1 LGHNA, CDR2 YSLEER. CDR3 length: 14 residues. The CDR3: CASSRTSGLDTQYF.

The J gene is TRBJ1-1, the V gene TRBV29-1; TCRdb returns TRBD1, unconfirmable since there is no DNA. Looked up from germline, CDR1 is SQVTM and CDR2 is ANQGSEA. The CDR3 is 12 amino acids. CDR3 sequence: CSVGQGVTEAFF.

Judged by frequency, this clonotype is medium-sized. J is TRBJ2-7 and V is TRBV7-9. The CDR3 sequence is 12 residues long. In germline, CDR1 is SEHNR, CDR2 FQNEAQ (reference sequence). The CDR3 spells CASRQGPYEQYF. Full variable domain (outside the CDR3, taken from reference TRBV7-9 and TRBJ2-7): DTGVSQNPRHKITKRGQNVTFRCDPISEHNRLYWYRQTLGQGPEFLTYFQNEAQLEKSRLLSDRFSAERPKGSFSTLEIQRTEQGDSAMYLCASRQGPYEQYFGPGTRLTVT.

By frequency, this clonotype registers medium-sized. V and J are TRBV25-1 and TRBJ1-2; TCRdb proposes TRBD1, but this gene call is untestable without DNA. The CDR3 consists of 12 residues. Per the germline V gene, CDR1 is MGHDK and CDR2 is SYGVNS. CDR3 protein: CASSERGYGYTF.

The chain is built from TRBV14 and TRBJ2-7; TCRdb returns TRBD1, unconfirmable since there is no DNA. CDR3 length: 15 residues. Germline CDR1 is SGHDN and CDR2 is FVKESK. Here the CDR3 reads CASRGDRDNSYEQYF.

The rearrangement uses TRBV29-1 and TRBJ2-5. Germline CDR1 reads SQVTM; CDR2 reads ANQGSEA. The CDR3 runs to 13 residues. CDR3 protein: CSVEDSPQETQYF. The complete variable domain, with remaining parts taken from reference TRBV29-1 and TRBJ2-5, reads SAVISQKPSRDICQRGTSLTIQCQVDSQVTMMFWYRQQPGQSLTLIATANQGSEATYESGFVIDKFPISRPNLTFSTLTVSNMSPEDSSIYLCSVEDSPQETQYFGPGTRLLVL.

This sequence joins TRBV4-3 and TRBJ2-1. The CDR3 covers 17 residues. The germline V gene encodes CDR1 LGHNA and CDR2 YSLEER. The CDR3 loop reads CASSQDSALSSYNEQFF.